Below, one T cell receptor (beta chain) is given with its context. Its matching antigen is unknown. The data were taken from a study of blood T cells in healthy people across ages. Study at large: The template switching approach captured approximately one barcoded beta molecule for every two T cells.

The study drew donors from healthy Caucasian individuals in Russia aged 6 to 90. Primers used in a second PCR of roughly 6 to 11 cycles were a sample-barcoded 5' primer and a J-beta primer mix. Unique molecular identifiers of 12 random nucleotides labeled each cDNA. TCRdb itself ran the 5' RACE reads through MiXCR, one entry per CDR3 protein. The profile shows about 720,000 distinct CDR3 sequences, about a fifth of them singletons. CDR1 and CDR2 from the germline V gene are DFQATT and SNEGSKA (reference sequence). The length of the CDR3 is 12 residues. V lost 5 bases to trimming and J lost 8 bases, with 15 bases between them. Study outcomes and limitations: Diversity was higher, and naive CD4+ cells more numerous, in long-lived donors than in aged donors.

The gene calls are TRBV20-1 and TRBJ1-2; D unclear. This TCR came from a man between 65 and 85 years old in good health. The specimen was blood. As DNA, the CDR3 is TGCAGTGCTGTCAACGGGGTAAACGGCTACACCTTC. Translating it yields CSAVNGVNGYTF.